This T cell receptor beta chain was obtained from a study of blood T cell repertoires in COVID-19. Study-wide context: PBMCs, B-cell-depleted T cells, or T cells were the source of the cDNA or gDNA that made up the material.

Some clones are missing from TCRdb's copy, which holds only in-frame ones; the method was immunoSEQ multiplex PCR. The sample records 200,000 to 250,000 clones, 88% being singletons. V trimming: 1 base; J trimming: 6 bases; junction bases outside the gene matches: 6. The CDR3 spans 16 residues. CDR1 and CDR2 from the germline V gene are SGHVS and FNYEAQ. The chain joins TRBV7-6 to TRBJ2-7, with 13 positions matching TRBD2. Sample: PBMCs or T cells enriched from blood (not recorded which). The source is a woman aged 25 to 39 who had been exposed to COVID-19. Written as DNA, the CDR3 is TGTGCCAGCAGCTTAGTACTAGCGGGAGGGCCGGGCGAGCAGTACTTC. As protein: CASSLVLAGGPGEQYF.